A selection of T cell receptor beta chains follows, all from one sample in a study of T cells in Graves' hyperthyroidism and ophthalmopathy. TCRdb analysed the multiplex PCR reads with MiXCR anew, one entry per CDR3 protein. The sample includes about 690,000 distinct CDR3 sequences, roughly 17% of them seen just once. Material for sequencing was blood. These TCRs come from a man aged 50 or older with Graves' hyperthyroidism. The CDR3 runs from the conserved cysteine through the conserved F or W. D genes are given only for firm matches. Clone size is given for some rows only: seen once, a few or many times, or a class if the clone is expanded.

cdr3_aa cdr3_nt j_call d_call v_call clone_size
CASSQDGRRDTQYF TGCGCCAGCAGCCAAGATGGAAGGCGAGATACGCAGTATTTT TRBJ2-3 - TRBV4-1 few
CATRVGGELFF TGTGCCACCCGAGTAGGCGGGGAGCTGTTTTTT TRBJ2-2 - TRBV9 -
CASSSELAREQYF TGTGCCAGCAGCTCAGAACTAGCGCGAGAGCAGTACTTC TRBJ2-7 TRBD2 TRBV11-2 -
CAWSRTGLNPPQHF TGTGCCTGGAGTCGGACAGGGCTCAATCCGCCCCAGCATTTT TRBJ1-5 TRBD1 TRBV30 -
CSVAWEGINYGYTF TGCAGCGTTGCCTGGGAAGGGATTAACTATGGCTACACCTTC TRBJ1-2 - TRBV29-1 -
CASTRGQGSETQYF TGTGCCAGCACTAGAGGACAGGGATCAGAGACCCAGTACTTC TRBJ2-5 TRBD1 TRBV2 many
CASRVTWQETQYF TGTGCCAGCAGGGTGACATGGCAAGAGACCCAGTACTTC TRBJ2-5 - TRBV12-3/TRBV12-4 many
CASSEHPGETQYF TGTGCCAGCAGTGAACACCCCGGGGAGACCCAGTACTTC TRBJ2-5 - TRBV12-3/TRBV12-4 many
CASNPGTANSPLHF TGTGCCAGCAACCCCGGGACAGCTAATTCACCCCTCCACTTT TRBJ1-6 TRBD1 TRBV12-3/TRBV12-4 many
CASSAPRPYGYTF TGTGCCAGCAGTGCCCCCCGCCCGTATGGCTACACCTTC TRBJ1-2 - TRBV25-1 -
CASSDLTTGIVTDTQYF TGTGCCAGCAGTGATCTAACGACAGGGATCGTGACAGATACGCAGTATTTT TRBJ2-3 TRBD1 TRBV25-1 many
CASSLFEVGTGRKNTEAFF TGTGCCAGCAGTTTATTCGAGGTGGGGACAGGGAGGAAGAACACTGAAGCTTTCTTT TRBJ1-1 TRBD1 TRBV12-3/TRBV12-4 -
CASSDAWREVYHEQFF TGTGCCAGCAGTGACGCCTGGCGGGAGGTTTACCATGAGCAGTTCTTC TRBJ2-1 TRBD2 TRBV2 few
CASSGTGREYTF TGTGCCAGCAGTGGTACAGGTAGAGAATACACCTTC TRBJ1-2 - TRBV28 many
CASTDRAYEQYF TGTGCCAGCACGGACAGAGCCTACGAGCAGTACTTC TRBJ2-7 - TRBV11-2 many
CASSGPSGQFISGNTIYF TGTGCCAGCAGTGGCCCCTCGGGACAGTTCATCTCTGGAAACACCATATATTTT TRBJ1-3 TRBD1 TRBV6-1 -
CASSPGQGASSGYTF TGTGCCAGCAGCCCCGGACAGGGGGCGAGCTCTGGCTACACCTTC TRBJ1-2 TRBD1 TRBV7-2 -
CAISDREGLDTGELFF TGTGCCATCAGTGATCGGGAGGGCCTGGACACCGGGGAGCTGTTTTTT TRBJ2-2 TRBD2 TRBV10-3 many
CASSFGLAGGGEQYF TGTGCCAGCAGTTTTGGTCTAGCGGGAGGCGGCGAGCAGTACTTC TRBJ2-7 TRBD2 TRBV12-3/TRBV12-4 many
CASSLGGNSPLHF TGTGCCAGCAGTTTAGGGGGTAATTCACCCCTCCACTTT TRBJ1-6 - TRBV12-3/TRBV12-4 many
CASSLGGLLSYEQYF TGCGCCAGCAGCTTGGGGGGACTGCTTTCCTACGAGCAGTACTTC TRBJ2-7 - TRBV5-1 many
CASSPPEGLGGNEQFF TGTGCCAGCAGCCCCCCCGAGGGACTAGGGGGCAATGAGCAGTTCTTC TRBJ2-1 TRBD2 TRBV9 many
CASSEVHSGTDTQYF TGTGCCAGCAGTGAAGTTCACAGCGGCACAGATACGCAGTATTTT TRBJ2-3 - TRBV6-1 -
CASSPRGAGETQYF TGTGCCAGCTCACCACGGGGGGCTGGAGAGACCCAGTACTTC TRBJ2-5 - TRBV18 -
CASMGLPSNQPQHF TGTGCCAGTATGGGTTTGCCCAGCAATCAGCCCCAGCATTTT TRBJ1-5 - TRBV19 few
CAWSLRDSNQPQHF TGTGCCTGGAGTTTAAGGGATAGCAATCAGCCCCAGCATTTT TRBJ1-5 - TRBV30 -
CSASRLAGGNEQFF TGCAGTGCTTCTAGACTAGCGGGAGGGAATGAGCAGTTCTTC TRBJ2-1 TRBD2 TRBV20-1 many
CASSVVSRGGSYNEQFF TGTGCCAGCAGCGTAGTTAGTCGCGGGGGCTCCTACAATGAGCAGTTCTTC TRBJ2-1 TRBD2 TRBV9 few
CASSLGETSVFTDTQYF TGTGCCAGCAGCTTAGGCGAGACTAGCGTCTTCACAGATACGCAGTATTTT TRBJ2-3 TRBD2 TRBV7-9 -